Each of the 19 T cell receptor beta chains below was sequenced from the same sample in a study of T cell responses to AZD1222 COVID-19 vaccine. Sequencing was performed with immunoSEQ multiplex PCR; in TCRdb, only in-frame clones are kept and a portion is missing. The top ten hold approximately 0.98% of the sample, which has more than 150,000 clones, around 90% seen once. The sample was peripheral blood, taken on day 0 of AZD1222 vaccination. The receptors come from an adult in good health.

This chain uses TRBV21-1 with TRBJ1-3. TRBV21-1 is shown as a pseudogene. The CDR3 runs to 13 residues. CDR3 coding DNA: TGTGCCCCCGCCCGGAGGAGGAGGGACACCATATATTTT. Translating it yields CAPARRRRDTIYF.

The chain uses TRBV5-1 and TRBJ2-1, with TRBD2 matching 8 bases. V lost 0 bases and J lost 7; bases outside the gene matches: 6. CDR1 is SGHRS and CDR2 is YFSETQ in the germline V gene. CDR3 length: 15 amino acids. The CDR3 nucleotides read TGCGCCAGCAGCTTGGCCGGACTAGCTGTGAATGAGCAGTTCTTC. The encoded protein is CASSLAGLAVNEQFF.

The chain has TRBV20-1 and TRBJ2-7; D tentatively fits TRBD1 or TRBD2 (7 bases each). The CDR3 sequence is 12 residues long. V was trimmed by 5 bases and J by 7 bases, leaving 15 bases between them. Germline V gene data show CDR1 as DFQATT and CDR2 as SNEGSKA (reference sequence). The CDR3 DNA reads as TGCAGTGCTCGTGGGACAGCGGGAGAGCAGTACTTC. Translated, it gives CSARGTAGEQYF.

This chain uses TRBV7-2 with TRBJ1-3; maybe TRBD1 (5 bases). Between the trimmed V and J ends, which lost 2 bases and 6 bases, there was a span of 14 bases. The germline gives CDR1 SGHTA, CDR2 FQGNSA. This CDR3 has 15 residues. This CDR3 reads CASSLLPGKENTIYF. CDR3 DNA sequence: TGTGCCAGCAGCTTACTTCCAGGGAAAGAAAACACCATATATTTT.

The chain couples TRBV3-1 (or the pseudogene TRBV3-2) to TRBJ2-5; D possibly corresponds to TRBD2 (5 bases). Trimming cost V 3 bases and J 4 bases, with 21 bases left between them. Germline CDR1 LGHDT, CDR2 YNNKEL (reference sequence). The CDR3 contains 17 residues. CDR3 coding DNA: TGTGCCAGCAGCCAGCCCCCCCTAGATACGGGGAGAGAGACCCAGTACTTC. The encoded protein is CASSQPPLDTGRETQYF.

The rearrangement links TRBV2 to TRBJ1-4, with D perhaps TRBD1 (6 bases). The length of the CDR3 is 13 residues. V lost 6 bases and J 8 bases, leaving 13 bases between the germline ends. CDR1 and CDR2 (germline): SNHLY, FYNNEI. CDR3 bases: TGTGCCAGCAGGGGGACAACAAGAGAAAAACTGTTTTTT. This gives the protein CASRGTTREKLFF. Supplemented by reference TRBV2 and TRBJ1-4, the full variable domain reads EPEVTQTPSHQVTQMGQEVILRCVPISNHLYFYWYRQILGQKVEFLVSFYNNEISEKSEIFDDQFSVERPDGSNFTLKIRSTKLEDSAMYFCASRGTTREKLFFGSGTQLSVL.

Comment on this clone: The sample has other DNA sequences that encode this CDR3 too. The CDR3 sequence is CASSLLGDEQYF. In nucleotides, the CDR3 is TGTGCCAGCAGTTTATTGGGGGACGAGCAGTACTTC. V gene TRBV27 combines with J gene TRBJ2-7, with D perhaps matching TRBD1 or TRBD2 (5 bases each). V lost 1 base, J lost 5 bases, and 6 bases lay in between. Germline V gene data show CDR1 as MNHEY and CDR2 as SMNVEV (reference sequence). The CDR3 totals 12 residues.

This rearrangement joins TRBV14 to TRBJ2-1; D possibly corresponds to TRBD2 (5 bases). Germline V lookup: CDR1 SGHDN, CDR2 FVKESK. Trimming removed 4 bases from V and 9 bases from J, with 16 bases in between. The CDR3 loop spans 14 amino acids. This CDR3 is CASSPEATLGEQFF. CDR3 nucleotides: TGTGCCAGCAGCCCGGAGGCCACCTTGGGTGAGCAGTTCTTC.

This rearrangement joins TRBV28 to TRBJ2-7, with D perhaps TRBD2 (6 bases). The CDR3 is made up of 17 amino acids. Germline V gene data show CDR1 as MDHEN and CDR2 as SYDVKM. V lost 6 bases, J lost 3 bases, and 24 bases lay in between. The CDR3 nucleotides are TGTGCCAGCAGCTCACGGTGGACGGGGAGGCGACACTACGAGCAGTACTTC. Its protein is CASSSRWTGRRHYEQYF. The complete variable domain, with remaining parts taken from reference TRBV28 and TRBJ2-7, reads DVKVTQSSRYLVKRTGEKVFLECVQDMDHENMFWYRQDPGLGLRLIYFSYDVKMKEKGDIPEGYSVSREKKERFSLILESASTNQTSMYLCASSSRWTGRRHYEQYFGPGTRLTVT.

The rearrangement uses TRBV29-1 and TRBJ2-7; no reliable D call. There are 14 residues in the CDR3. V lost 2 bases and J 0 bases, leaving 11 bases between the germline ends. Germline assignment: CDR1 SQVTM and CDR2 ANQGSEA. The CDR3 protein is CSVEPLGSSYEQYF. CDR3 bases: TGCAGCGTTGAACCTCTTGGTAGCTCCTACGAGCAGTACTTC.

The rearrangement uses TRBV6-5 and TRBJ2-7, with TRBD1 identical over 7 bases. The CDR3 spans 15 residues. Germline CDR1 reads MNHEY; CDR2 reads SVGAGI. V lost 6 bases, J lost 5 bases, and 13 bases stayed unmatched. The CDR3 DNA reads as TGTGCCAGCAGGTACACCGGGACAGATATCGACGAGCAGTACTTC. It encodes CASRYTGTDIDEQYF.

The chain uses TRBV10-3 and TRBJ2-2, with D tentatively TRBD2 (6 bases). Per germline, CDR1 ENHRY and CDR2 SYGVKD. This CDR3 contains 15 residues. Trimming took 8 bases from V and 2 from J, leaving 15 bases between them. The CDR3 DNA follows: TGTGCCATCGGCCCCGGGACTGGAAACACCGGGGAGCTGTTTTTT. Translated: CAIGPGTGNTGELFF.

This clone was detected a few times. The chain is built from TRBV19 and TRBJ2-7; 7 positions agree with TRBD1. The CDR3 extends over 16 amino acids. Germline V gene data show CDR1 as LNHDA and CDR2 as SQIVND (reference sequence). Trimming cost V 8 bases and J 0 bases; bases outside gene matches: 13. CDR3 nucleotide sequence: TGTGCCAGTGGCTCTCGGACAGGCCGGACCTCCTACGAGCAGTACTTC. This sequence encodes CASGSRTGRTSYEQYF.

CDR3 region: CASSMDTRNTEAFF. CDR3 coding DNA: TGTGCCAGCAGCATGGACACCCGGAACACTGAAGCTTTCTTT. The chain uses TRBV9 and TRBJ1-1; D may be TRBD1 (5 bases). CDR3 size: 14 residues. The germline gives CDR1 SGDLS, CDR2 YYNGEE. With 4 bases removed from V and 1 base from J, the gap between germline ends came to 11 bases.

The CDR3 loop is CATSRGELRYF. In DNA form, the CDR3 reads TGTGCCACCAGCAGGGGCGAGTTAAGGTACTTC. This chain joins TRBV15 and TRBJ2-4; no reliable D call. The germline V gene encodes CDR1 LNHNV and CDR2 YYDKDF (reference sequence). Trimming stripped 3 bases from V and 15 bases from J, with 12 bases between. The CDR3 is 11 amino acids.

This chain joins TRBV6-6 and TRBJ1-5, with D possibly being TRBD1 (5 bases). The CDR3 is 15 amino acids. Germline V gene lookup returns CDR1 MNHNY and CDR2 SVGAGI (reference sequence). V was clipped by 4 bases and J by 0 bases, with 10 bases between them. CDR3 in amino acids: CASSFKGDSNQPQHF. CDR3 in DNA: TGTGCCAGCAGTTTTAAAGGGGATAGCAATCAGCCCCAGCATTTT.

V and J are TRBV25-1 and TRBJ2-7, with no clear D. Per germline, CDR1 MGHDK and CDR2 SYGVNS. The CDR3 loop spans 14 amino acids. V was cut by 5 bases and J by 1 base, with 12 bases left in between. CDR3 residues: CASSKDGTSYEQYF. Written as DNA, the CDR3 is TGTGCCAGCAGTAAGGACGGAACATCCTACGAGCAGTACTTC.

The V gene is TRBV24-1, the J gene TRBJ2-7; D may be TRBD2 (5 bases). Germline CDR1 and CDR2: KGHDR and SFDVKD. CDR3 length: 14 amino acids. The ends were cut back, 6 bases at V and 6 bases at J, with 17 bases in the middle. CDR3 DNA sequence: TGTGCCACCAGTTACTGGAGGCCAGGAACCGAGCAGTACTTC. Its translation is CATSYWRPGTEQYF.

This clone appeared once. The V gene is TRBV15, the J gene TRBJ1-2; TRBD1 is a possible D gene (5 bases). Trimming stripped 1 base from V and 0 bases from J, with 12 bases between. The CDR3 consists of 16 residues. Germline V gene data show CDR1 as LNHNV and CDR2 as YYDKDF (reference sequence). CDR3 nucleotide sequence: TGTGCCACCAGCAGAGGAGGGACTCCTACTAACTATGGCTACACCTTC. Amino acid sequence: CATSRGGTPTNYGYTF.